These 6 T cell receptor beta chains share one sample of origin, sequenced in a study of blood T cell repertoires in COVID-19. Profiled with immunoSEQ multiplex PCR; TCRdb holds only in-frame clones, not every one. The table has a few hundred thousand clones, around 92% seen once; the top ten hold approximately 2.6%. The sequenced material came from peripheral blood. The receptor source for this set is a person aged 18-29 years with COVID-19, enrolled during active disease.

The gene calls are TRBV2 and TRBJ2-2; 7 nucleotides align to TRBD2. The V segment lost 2 bases and the J segment 4 bases; nucleotides outside the gene matches: 7. The CDR3 totals 16 residues. Germline V CDR1 and CDR2: SNHLY, FYNNEI. The DNA for the CDR3 is TGTGCCAGCAGTGAAAGGGCGGGAGTGGTCACCGGGGAGCTGTTTTTT. This gives the protein CASSERAGVVTGELFF.

The genes are TRBV28 and TRBJ2-1, with 11 bases lining up with TRBD2. Germline lookup yields CDR1 MDHEN and CDR2 SYDVKM. This CDR3 is built from 15 residues. The J segment lost 4 bases and the V segment lost 6 bases, leaving 5 bases of the junction unmatched. DNA for the CDR3: TGTGCCAGCAGAAGTAGCGGGAGGGCGTACAATGAGCAGTTCTTC. Protein sequence: CASRSSGRAYNEQFF.

This clone was picked up a small number of times. This sequence joins TRBV5-8 and TRBJ2-2, with 7 nucleotides matching TRBD2. After removal of 7 bases from V and 2 bases from J, the junction contained 14 bases not matched to a gene. Germline CDR1 reads SGHTS; CDR2 reads YDEGEE. CDR3 size: 17 residues. CDR3 DNA sequence: TGTGCCAGCTATCCCTCCCCGGCGGGGGTAAACACCGGGGAGCTGTTTTTT. This translates into CASYPSPAGVNTGELFF.

The rearrangement uses TRBV4-1 and TRBJ1-5, with D possibly TRBD1 on 6 matching bases. V was shortened by 8 bases and J by 4 bases, with 27 bases between the two germline ends. Germline lookup yields CDR1 MGHRA and CDR2 YSYEKL. The CDR3 has 18 amino acids. CDR3 coding DNA: TGCGCCAGCCACCGCCAGGGACACGGAAACCAGGGGAATCAGCCCCAGCATTTT. Translation gives CASHRQGHGNQGNQPQHF.

The gene calls are TRBV14 and TRBJ2-7, with D possibly being TRBD2 (6 bases). Trimming removed 7 bases from V and 7 bases from J, with 11 bases in between. This CDR3 has 11 amino acids. In germline, CDR1 is SGHDN, CDR2 FVKESK. The CDR3 reads CASTLAREQYF. CDR3 nucleotide sequence: TGTGCCAGCACCCTAGCGCGAGAGCAGTACTTC.

The rearrangement links TRBV18 to TRBJ2-5, with a tentative D call TRBD1 (6 bases). Trimming stripped 6 bases from V and 4 bases from J, with 18 bases between. Germline loops: CDR1 KGHSH, CDR2 LQKENI. The CDR3 contains 15 residues. The CDR3 DNA reads as TGTGCCAGCTCCCTAGAAACAGGGTTCCGAGAGACCCAGTACTTC. Translated, it gives CASSLETGFRETQYF.